The 17 T cell receptor beta chains presented below share a single source sample, sequenced in a study of cytomegalovirus exposure and HLA in healthy donors. Primers included in the PCR were 60 Vbeta and 13 Jbeta primers. The protocol was immunoSEQ multiplex PCR, while the TCRdb copy is restricted to in-frame clones and leaves out a portion. The sample lists about 99,000 clones, around four fifths seen once, with around 1.5% in the top ten. The specimen sequenced was PBMCs. The receptors shown here come from a woman aged 35 to 49 in good health and CMV-seronegative.

CDR3 bases: TGTGCCAGCAGCTTTCCTCTAGCGGGAGATCACAATGAGCAGTTCTTC. This encodes CASSFPLAGDHNEQFF. The gene calls are TRBV13 and TRBJ2-1, with 10 bases identical to TRBD2. The ends lost 3 bases at V and 5 bases at J; junction bases unmatched: 7. The CDR3 totals 16 residues. CDR1 is PRHDT, CDR2 FYEKMQ, per germline (reference sequence).

This chain connects TRBV5-1 to TRBJ2-5; TRBD1 matches 7 bases. This CDR3 is 13 amino acids long. After removal of 1 base from V and 11 bases from J, the junction contained 8 bases not matched to a gene. Germline CDR1 reads SGHRS; CDR2 reads YFSETQ. The CDR3: CASSLTGEREQYF. The CDR3 nucleotides read TGCGCCAGCAGCTTGACAGGGGAGCGAGAGCAGTACTTC.

The chain uses TRBV27 and TRBJ2-1; D may be TRBD1 (7 bases). The germline CDR1 and CDR2 sequences are MNHEY and SMNVEV (reference sequence). CDR3 size: 15 residues. The V end was cut by 2 bases, the J end by 12 bases, with 20 bases between. CDR3 region: CASSLGGGLHRGQFF. CDR3 bases: TGTGCCAGCAGTTTAGGAGGGGGCCTCCACCGGGGGCAGTTCTTC.

In the case of this clone: A junction boundary mismatches the germline segment, possibly from a read error. The chain links TRBV7-7 to TRBJ2-3; tentatively, D is TRBD1 (5 bases). The CDR3 is made up of 15 amino acids. In germline, CDR1 is SSHAT, CDR2 FNYEAQ (reference sequence). This CDR3 reads CASSPLGAKTDTQYF. CDR3 sequence (DNA): TGTGCTAGCAGCCCATTAGGGGCCAAGACAGATACGCAGTATTTT.

The rearrangement links TRBV11-2 to TRBJ2-5; 11 bases are shared with TRBD2. V lost 5 bases to trimming and J lost 5 bases; unmatched junction nucleotides: 10. This CDR3 contains 16 residues. Germline assignment: CDR1 SGHAT and CDR2 FQNNGV. CDR3 sequence reads: CASSAKLAGDPETQYF. CDR3 DNA sequence: TGTGCCAGCAGCGCCAAACTAGCGGGAGATCCGGAGACCCAGTACTTC.

V gene TRBV11-2 combines with J gene TRBJ2-5; 7 bases map to TRBD1. The CDR3 sequence is 16 residues long. Germline V lookup: CDR1 SGHAT, CDR2 FQNNGV. V shed 4 bases, J shed 2 bases, and the junction held 10 bases outside the gene matches. The CDR3 loop is CASSSDRVVGQETQYF. The CDR3 nucleotides are TGTGCCAGCAGCTCAGACAGGGTAGTTGGGCAAGAGACCCAGTACTTC.

The CDR3 protein is CASSRDFNYNEQFF. The DNA for the CDR3 is TGTGCCAGCAGTCGGGACTTCAACTACAATGAGCAGTTCTTC. The rearrangement joins TRBV11-3 to TRBJ2-1, with D maybe TRBD2 (6 bases). The CDR3 is made up of 14 amino acids. With 6 bases removed from V and 3 bases from J, the gap between germline ends came to 12 bases. Germline CDR1 and CDR2: SGHNT and YENEEA.

The V and J genes are TRBV19 and TRBJ1-1; perhaps TRBD1 as D (6 bases). This CDR3 contains 19 residues. CDR1 LNHDA and CDR2 SQIVND come from the germline V gene (reference sequence). V was pared by 5 bases and J by 0 bases, with 25 bases between. CDR3 sequence reads: CASSGGWGRFDSMNTEAFF. CDR3 DNA sequence: TGTGCCAGTAGTGGGGGTTGGGGGCGCTTTGATAGCATGAACACTGAAGCTTTCTTT.

J is TRBJ2-3 and V is TRBV2; TRBD1 is a possible D gene (5 bases). CDR1 is SNHLY, CDR2 FYNNEI, per germline. V was clipped by 6 bases and J by 9 bases, with 10 bases between them. The CDR3 is 11 residues long. The CDR3 loop is CASSLKGTQYF. CDR3 nucleotides: TGTGCCAGCAGCCTAAAGGGGACGCAGTATTTT.

V is TRBV18 and J is TRBJ2-1; 7 bases agree with TRBD2. The CDR3 spans 16 residues. CDR1 KGHSH and CDR2 LQKENI come from the germline V gene. The J segment lost 5 bases and the V segment lost 4 bases, leaving 11 bases of the junction unmatched. The CDR3 region is CASSRAGVPINNEQFF. CDR3 DNA: TGTGCCAGCTCACGGGCGGGAGTGCCCATTAACAATGAGCAGTTCTTC.

This clone was seen just once. V usage is TRBV30 and J usage is TRBJ2-1; possibly TRBD2 for D (6 bases). The V gene's germline CDR1 is GTSNPN and CDR2 SVGIG (reference sequence). The V and J ends lost 2 bases and 6 bases respectively, with 11 bases between them. This CDR3 spans 13 amino acids. For the CDR3, the DNA is TGTGCCTGGAGTTTTGGGACTCTCAATGAGCAGTTCTTC. Its protein is CAWSFGTLNEQFF.

The gene calls are TRBV28 and TRBJ2-1; D perhaps matches TRBD2 (5 bases). V lost 8 bases and J 6 bases, leaving 17 bases between the germline ends. The CDR3 runs 14 residues. The germline gives CDR1 MDHEN, CDR2 SYDVKM. The CDR3 reads CASDGGQSGNEQFF. For the CDR3, the DNA is TGTGCCAGCGACGGAGGCCAATCTGGCAATGAGCAGTTCTTC.

This chain connects TRBV28 to TRBJ1-5; 7 bases are a match to TRBD1. Germline CDR1 and CDR2: MDHEN and SYDVKM. Losses at the gene ends were 5 bases for V and 2 bases for J; bases not matched to a gene: 12. The CDR3 covers 17 residues. CDR3 protein: CASSPLRQGTGNQPQHF. For the CDR3, the DNA is TGTGCCAGCAGTCCACTCAGACAGGGAACGGGCAATCAGCCCCAGCATTTT.

This clone is a singleton in its sample. CDR3 nucleotides: TGTGCCAGCAGCTTAGCAGGGGACTATGGCTACACCTTC. It is translated as CASSLAGDYGYTF. The V gene is TRBV7-9, the J gene TRBJ1-2; D perhaps matches TRBD1 (5 bases). The CDR3 sequence is 13 residues long. CDR1 and CDR2 (germline): SEHNR, FQNEAQ (reference sequence). Trimming took 0 bases from V and 3 from J, leaving 5 bases between them.

J is TRBJ1-1 and V is TRBV18; D gene uncertain. Germline V gene sequence: CDR1 KGHSH, CDR2 LQKENI. This CDR3 is 14 amino acids long. With 1 base removed from V and 0 bases from J, the gap between germline ends came to 6 bases. The CDR3 here is CASSPQSLNTEAFF. For the CDR3, the DNA is TGTGCCAGCTCACCACAGAGCTTGAACACTGAAGCTTTCTTT.

V gene TRBV27 combines with J gene TRBJ1-1, with D possibly TRBD1 on 5 matching bases. Per the germline V gene, CDR1 is MNHEY and CDR2 is SMNVEV (reference sequence). The CDR3 is 14 residues long. The V gene lost 2 bases and the J gene lost 4 bases, with 11 bases spanning the gap. CDR3 loop: CASSLKGGATEAFF. In DNA form, the CDR3 reads TGTGCCAGCAGTTTAAAAGGCGGGGCCACTGAAGCTTTCTTT.

The chain combines TRBV7-2 with TRBJ1-1, with a possible D match to TRBD1 (6 bases). The CDR3 covers 15 residues. V was shortened by 5 bases and J by 0 bases, with 13 bases between the two germline ends. Germline CDR1 SGHTA, CDR2 FQGNSA. The CDR3 bases are TGTGCCAGCAGCCTTCAGGGGCAGGTGAACACTGAAGCTTTCTTT. Translating gives CASSLQGQVNTEAFF.